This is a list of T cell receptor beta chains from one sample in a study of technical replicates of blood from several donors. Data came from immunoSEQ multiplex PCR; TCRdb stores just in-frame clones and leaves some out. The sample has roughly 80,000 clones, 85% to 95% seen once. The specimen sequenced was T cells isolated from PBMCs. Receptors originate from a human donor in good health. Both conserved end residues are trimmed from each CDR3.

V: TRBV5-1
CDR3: ASSWSGTSGFSYEQY

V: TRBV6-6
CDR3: ASSLTGQQETQY

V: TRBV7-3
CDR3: ASSPWARELSNEQF

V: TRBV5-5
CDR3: ASSFNSYEQY

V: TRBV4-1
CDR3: ASSLYESGRERDTQY

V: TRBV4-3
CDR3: ASSRGAGGVDTQY

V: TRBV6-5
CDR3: ASSYSPGFYNEQF

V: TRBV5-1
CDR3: ASSFRWGVMGEKLF

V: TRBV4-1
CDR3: ASSQGPGNTEAF

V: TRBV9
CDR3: ASSVGGEGEQY

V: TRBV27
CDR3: ASSADISRSSYNEQF

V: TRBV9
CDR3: ASSGRGPGGELF

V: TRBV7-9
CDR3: ASSLGRAYSYEQY

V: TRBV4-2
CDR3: ASSQEWGRNGNTIY

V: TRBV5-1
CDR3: ASSLQGVGNTEAF

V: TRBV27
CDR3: ASSPISGTRGNNEQF

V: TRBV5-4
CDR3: ASFTSGVYNEQF

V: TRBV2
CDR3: ASWARVSYEQY

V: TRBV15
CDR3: ATSRDPPGTGF

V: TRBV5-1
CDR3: ASSPELGLAKDEQF

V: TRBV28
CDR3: ASSFGQQLYGYT

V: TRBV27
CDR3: ASSFNRGGTEAF

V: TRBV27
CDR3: ASRDIAGGPPDTQY

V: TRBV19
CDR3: ASSLQGPNQPQH

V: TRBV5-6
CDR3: ASSLWIREDTEAF

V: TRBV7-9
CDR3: ASSLEGGVPYEQY

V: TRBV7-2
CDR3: ASSSDRALNQPQH

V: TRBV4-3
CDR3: ASSQDVRGIQY

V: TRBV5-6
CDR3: ASRGPGTEETQY